This is a list of T cell receptor beta chains from one sample in a study of breast tumors, draining lymph nodes, adjacent tissues. TCRdb re-derived calls from the multiplex PCR reads in MiXCR, one entry per CDR3 protein. The sample lists about 230,000 distinct CDR3 sequences, roughly 32% occurring once. Sequenced material: axillary lymph node tissue. These receptors were obtained from a female donor with breast cancer. Some clones in this sample may be carry-over from other donors' samples. The CDR3 runs from the conserved cysteine through the conserved F or W. Each record gives: V gene, D gene, J gene, clone size, CDR3 protein, CDR3 DNA. The D gene is left open where the match is weak. The size of a clone is reported for some rows only, either as once, few or many, or as a class for expanded clones.

>TRBV7-3|-|TRBJ2-5|-
CASSLEVRKQQGGTQYF
TGTGCCAGCAGCTTAGAGGTACGGAAGCAACAGGGTGGGACCCAGTACTTC
>TRBV9|-|TRBJ2-2|many
CASSVEAGVGELFF
TGTGCCAGCAGCGTAGAAGCAGGGGTCGGGGAGCTGTTTTTT
>TRBV20-1|-|TRBJ2-3|-
CSASQRADAPYF
TGCAGTGCTAGCCAAAGGGCAGATGCGCCGTATTTT
>TRBV7-9|-|TRBJ2-2|-
CASSQVDLGFFTGELFF
TGCGCCAGCAGCCAGGTTGATCTGGGGTTCTTTACCGGGGAGCTGTTTTTT
>TRBV15|-|TRBJ2-1|-
CATSREASNDQPF
TGTGCCACCAGCAGAGAGGCATCCAATGATCAACCCTTC
>TRBV14|-|TRBJ2-5|many
CASSQIGQTGTQYF
TGTGCCAGCAGCCAAATCGGACAAACCGGGACCCAGTACTTC
>TRBV12-3/TRBV12-4|-|TRBJ2-5|many
CASSFEAIYQETQYF
TGTGCCAGCAGTTTTGAGGCCATATACCAAGAGACCCAGTACTTC
>TRBV5-1|TRBD1|TRBJ2-5|many
CASSLAGTGLQETQYF
TGCGCCAGCAGCTTGGCCGGGACAGGGCTCCAAGAGACCCAGTACTTC
>TRBV12-3/TRBV12-4|-|TRBJ2-7|many
CASSSLYEQYF
TGTGCCAGCAGTAGCCTCTACGAGCAGTACTTC
>TRBV2|TRBD1|TRBJ1-4|-
CASSPRDSNEKLFF
TGCGCCAGCAGCCCTCGGGACAGTAATGAAAAACTGTTTTTT
>TRBV7-2|TRBD1|TRBJ2-7|many
CASSLFGTGAYEQYF
TGTGCCAGCAGCTTGTTCGGGACAGGGGCCTACGAGCAGTACTTC
>TRBV5-1|-|TRBJ1-6|-
CASSTETGNSPHHF
TGCGCCAGCAGCACCGAGACGGGAAATTCCCCCCACCACTTT
>TRBV28|-|TRBJ1-5|-
CASSLKTSWGNQPQHF
TGTGCCAGCAGTTTAAAAACTTCCTGGGGGAATCAGCCCCAGCATTTT
>TRBV6-1|-|TRBJ2-7|many
CASSETYYEQYF
TGTGCCAGCAGTGAAACCTACTACGAGCAGTACTTC
>TRBV27|TRBD2|TRBJ2-3|many
CASSRTSGGYTDTQYF
TGTGCCAGCAGCCGGACTAGCGGGGGCTACACAGATACGCAGTATTTT
>TRBV20-1|-|TRBJ2-1|many
CSAPGTSSSYNEQFF
TGCAGTGCCCCTGGGACTTCGAGCTCCTACAATGAGCAGTTCTTC
>TRBV2|-|TRBJ1-4|-
CASSYLGTEKLFF
TGTGCCAGCAGCTACCTGGGGACTGAAAAACTGTTTTTT
>TRBV7-2|-|TRBJ2-1|many
CASSPGVASIEQFF
TGTGCCAGCAGCCCAGGAGTAGCTTCCATTGAGCAGTTCTTC
>TRBV20-1|-|TRBJ1-1|-
CSATSGGDTKAFF
TGCAGTGCCACATCGGGGGGAGACACTAAAGCTTTCTTT
>TRBV2|TRBD1|TRBJ2-2|many
CASSRDRGRIGELFF
TGTGCCAGCAGCCGGGACAGGGGGCGTATCGGGGAGCTGTTTTTT
>TRBV18|-|TRBJ2-5|many
CASSPVSLQETQYF
TGTGCCAGCTCACCAGTCAGCCTCCAAGAGACCCAGTACTTC
>TRBV20-1|-|TRBJ2-1|many
CSALLRWDEQFF
TGCAGTGCCCTCCTTCGATGGGATGAGCAGTTCTTC
>TRBV28|-|TRBJ2-7|many
CASSPDGSYEQYF
TGTGCCAGCAGTCCGGACGGCTCCTACGAGCAGTACTTC
>TRBV19|-|TRBJ1-3|many
CASSIGDRNTIYF
TGTGCCAGTAGTATTGGGGACAGAAACACCATATATTTT
>TRBV6-5|TRBD2|TRBJ2-1|many
CASRPTGRNEQFF
TGTGCCAGCAGACCTACCGGGAGGAATGAGCAGTTCTTC
>TRBV14|-|TRBJ1-4|many
CASSQEVGGEKLFF
TGTGCCAGCAGCCAAGAGGTGGGCGGCGAAAAACTGTTTTTT
>TRBV6-5|TRBD2|TRBJ2-7|few
CASSSGGYEQYF
TGTGCCAGCAGTAGCGGGGGGTACGAGCAGTACTTC
>TRBV7-9|-|TRBJ1-2|-
CASSLGTDYTF
TGTGCCAGCAGCTTAGGGACAGACTACACCTTC
>TRBV6-6|-|TRBJ1-2|many
CASSYSRGISNYGYTF
TGTGCCAGCAGTTACTCGAGGGGAATTTCTAACTATGGCTACACCTTC
>TRBV4-1|-|TRBJ2-2|many
CASSSLVTGELFF
TGCGCCAGCAGCTCCCTAGTTACCGGGGAGCTGTTTTTT
>TRBV7-9|TRBD2|TRBJ2-5|many
CASSSRLGRAGETQYF
TGTGCCAGCAGCTCCCGCCTCGGGAGGGCCGGGGAGACCCAGTACTTC
>TRBV11-2|TRBD2|TRBJ2-3|many
CASSLASIAGGDTQYF
TGTGCCAGCAGCTTGGCCTCAATAGCGGGAGGAGATACGCAGTATTTT
>TRBV25-1|TRBD2|TRBJ2-3|-
CASMKLAGGPGDTQYF
TGTGCCAGCATGAAACTAGCGGGAGGGCCCGGGGATACGCAGTATTTT
>TRBV9|TRBD2|TRBJ2-5|many
CASSREGYQETQSF
TGTGCCAGCAGCCGGGAGGGGTACCAAGAGACCCAGTCCTTC
>TRBV12-3/TRBV12-4|TRBD1|TRBJ1-2|many
CASSIRGDGYTF
TGTGCCAGCAGCATCAGGGGGGATGGCTACACCTTC